This T cell receptor (beta chain) emerged from a study of shared clonotypes between healthy human individuals. This CDR3 comprises 13 residues. In germline, CDR1 is MNHEY, CDR2 SVGAGI. J gave up 8 bases and V 5 bases, and 6 bases lay outside the gene matches. Naive CD8 cells lacked CD45RO and underwent positive selection for CCR7, leaving out terminally differentiated effector memory CD45RA+ cells. Profiled with immunoSEQ multiplex PCR; TCRdb holds only in-frame clones, not every one. There are about 2.2 million clones in the sample; more than 85% occur only once, and 1.5% to 2% lies in the top ten. The receptor was isolated from a man aged 18 to 35 in good health. Some clones in this sample may be carry-over from other donors' samples. Sequenced: naive CD8+ T cells from PBMCs. The V gene is TRBV6-5, the J gene TRBJ1-2; 9 positions match TRBD1. This chain's CDR3 is CASSPDRGRGYTF. The CDR3 nucleotides read TGTGCCAGCAGTCCGGACAGGGGACGGGGCTACACCTTC.